This TCR beta chain is drawn from a study of blood T cell repertoires in COVID-19. About the research overall: Nucleic acid was either cDNA or gDNA, and it came from T cells, B-cell-depleted T cells, or PBMCs.

Original processing methods: The authors estimated nucleated cell counts from reference gene primer amplification. Sequencing was performed with immunoSEQ multiplex PCR; in TCRdb, only in-frame clones are kept and a portion is missing. That table supplies the V and J calls and clone size; D and trimming were determined from the DNA. The sample lists hundreds of thousands of clones, around 84% occurring once. This clone was counted only a few times. Participants' own reports of clinical history determined their cohort assignment. The study counted Cohort 3 donors as recovered given two negative PCRs, clearance, or symptom resolution. Germline CDR1 reads MNHNS; CDR2 reads SASEGT. CDR3 size: 17 residues. J lost 1 base, V lost 2 bases, and 6 bases had no gene match.

The chain couples TRBV6-1 to TRBJ2-2, with TRBD2 matching 8 bases. This receptor was obtained from a man aged 35 to 55 who had recovered from COVID-19. The sample consisted of PBMCs or T cells enriched from blood (not recorded which). CDR3 bases: TGTGCCAGCAGTGAATTGGCGGCGGGAGGGAACACCGGGGAGCTGTTTTTT. As protein: CASSELAAGGNTGELFF.